The clone carrying this T cell receptor (beta chain) has only a few counts. Its antigen is unknown. This entry comes from a study of T cell repertoires in cytomegalovirus infection. Background on the study: Matching HLA type, along with CMV infection, was indicated by public TCR beta signatures. The study's findings and limits: Cumulative frequency of public TCR beta families picked out carriers of CMV plus the relevant HLA. Ex vivo, HLA-C-restricted CMV-specific TCR beta clonotypes prevailed over the rest of the response.

MiXCR, applied by TCRdb to the reads, yields one record per CDR3 protein. Here the sample spans about 360,000 distinct CDR3 sequences, 15% to 20% being singletons. From germline, CDR1 is MNHEY and CDR2 SVGAGI. The CDR3 is 16 residues long. Trimming took 6 bases from V and 4 from J; bases not matched to a gene: 10. The TCR sequence derives from a human donor in good health (CMV status not recorded). Some clones in this sample may be carry-over from other donors' samples. Sample: PBMCs. The rearrangement joins TRBV6-5 to TRBJ2-5, with 11 nucleotides matching TRBD2. CDR3 sequence: CASRRTGTSGGETQYF. CDR3 DNA sequence: TGTGCCAGCAGGAGAACCGGGACTAGCGGCGGAGAGACCCAGTACTTC.